These 31 T cell receptor beta chains were all obtained from the same sample, sequenced in a study of radiotherapy plus CTLA-4 blockade in lung cancer. Data came from immunoSEQ multiplex PCR; TCRdb stores just in-frame clones and leaves some out. The repertoire holds 60,000 or so clones, with about three quarters as singletons. The specimen was peripheral blood, collected from a patient treated with radiotherapy plus ipilimumab. The receptor source for this set is a human donor with non-small cell lung cancer who had a partial response to radiotherapy plus ipilimumab.

The gene calls are TRBV6-5 and TRBJ2-1; 7 positions agree with TRBD1. The CDR3 has 16 residues. The J segment lost 7 bases and the V segment lost 0 bases, leaving 9 bases of the junction unmatched. Germline lookup yields CDR1 MNHEY and CDR2 SVGAGI. The CDR3 is CASSYSRGQGRNEQFF. In DNA, the CDR3 is TGTGCCAGCAGTTACTCGAGGGGGCAGGGGCGGAATGAGCAGTTCTTC.

CDR3 amino acids: CASSQENKAEQFF. The CDR3 bases are TGCGCCAGCAGCCAAGAAAATAAAGCCGAGCAGTTCTTC. The chain uses TRBV4-1 and TRBJ2-1; D not certain. The V and J ends lost 0 bases and 10 bases respectively, with 10 bases between them. There are 13 residues in the CDR3. Germline V CDR1 and CDR2: MGHRA, YSYEKL.

This chain links TRBV4-2 with TRBJ1-5; the D is unclear. Trimming took 0 bases from V and 7 from J, leaving 16 bases between them. The CDR3 runs 16 residues. The germline gives CDR1 LGHNA, CDR2 YNFKEQ. CDR3 sequence reads: CASSQEPGGASQPQHF. CDR3 nucleotides: TGTGCCAGCAGCCAAGAGCCCGGAGGAGCAAGCCAGCCCCAGCATTTT.

V gene TRBV6-5 combines with J gene TRBJ2-3; 8 nucleotides line up with TRBD1. V was pared by 6 bases and J by 2 bases, with 4 bases of the junction left unmatched. This CDR3 region has 14 residues. Germline-derived CDR1 and CDR2 are MNHEY and SVGAGI. CDR3 sequence reads: CASRGGQVTDTQYF. CDR3 nucleotides: TGTGCCAGCAGGGGGGGACAGGTCACAGATACGCAGTATTTT.

This clone appeared once. The chain couples TRBV5-4 to TRBJ1-2; D not resolved. The CDR3 spans 13 residues. The V gene's germline CDR1 is SGHNT and CDR2 YYREEE (reference sequence). Trimming shortened V by 0 bases and J by 4 bases, and 7 bases separated the two germline ends. Here the CDR3 reads CASSLDGSYGYTF. The CDR3 nucleotides are TGTGCCAGCAGCTTGGATGGGAGCTATGGCTACACCTTC.

The chain links TRBV5-1 to TRBJ1-6; 9 positions agree with TRBD1. The CDR3 sequence is 16 residues long. Germline-derived CDR1 and CDR2 are SGHRS and YFSETQ. J lost 10 bases, V lost 0 bases, and 8 bases had no gene match. CDR3 DNA: TGCGCCAGCAGCTTGGGCTCTCGTGGACAGGGGTCACCCCTCCACTTT. Its protein is CASSLGSRGQGSPLHF.

This clone was recorded a few times. This rearrangement joins TRBV29-1 to TRBJ1-1; 11 positions match TRBD1. J lost 4 bases, V lost 8 bases, and 6 bases had no gene match. The germline V gene has CDR1 SQVTM and CDR2 ANQGSEA. The CDR3 spans 13 residues. The DNA of the CDR3 is TGCAGCTCATTGGGGACAGGGGGCACTGAAGCTTTCTTT. Residues: CSSLGTGGTEAFF.

This chain joins TRBV14 and TRBJ2-1; 9 nucleotides agree with TRBD1. The V gene's germline CDR1 is SGHDN and CDR2 FVKESK. The J segment lost 14 bases and the V segment lost 0 bases, leaving 11 bases of the junction unmatched. CDR3 length: 15 residues. DNA for the CDR3: TGTGCCAGCAGCCAAGAGGGGAACAGGGGGCGGGGAGAGTTCTTC. Protein product: CASSQEGNRGRGEFF.

This rearrangement joins TRBV6-4 to TRBJ2-1; TRBD2 agrees at 9 bases. Germline-derived CDR1 and CDR2 are MRHNA and SNTAGT. The CDR3 spans 15 residues. The V gene end was trimmed by 3 bases and the J gene end by 9 bases; junction bases not matched to a gene: 9. For the CDR3, the DNA is TGTGCCAGCAGTGATAGAGCGGGGGGTAGGAGTGAGCAGTTCTTC. Amino acid sequence: CASSDRAGGRSEQFF.

This clone was seen only a few times. V gene TRBV5-1 combines with J gene TRBJ2-5; D not resolved. The CDR3 extends over 14 amino acids. Trimming removed 3 bases at V and 4 bases at J, with 13 bases between. Germline CDR1 SGHRS, CDR2 YFSETQ. This CDR3 is CASSSTRQGETQYF. CDR3 nucleotide sequence: TGCGCCAGCAGCTCGACAAGGCAAGGAGAGACCCAGTACTTC.

The chain carries TRBV5-1 and TRBJ2-1; the match to TRBD2 covers 7 bases. CDR1 and CDR2 from the germline V gene are SGHRS and YFSETQ. The CDR3 runs 14 residues. Germline trimming cut 2 bases from V and 5 bases from J; bases unmatched to any gene: 4. The CDR3 nucleotides are TGCGCCAGCAGCTTTGGACTAGGTGACAATGAGCAGTTCTTC. Residues: CASSFGLGDNEQFF.

V gene TRBV6-1 combines with J gene TRBJ1-5; D ambiguous. V was shortened by 3 bases and J by 4 bases, with 10 bases between the two germline ends. The CDR3 has 14 residues. The germline V gene has CDR1 MNHNS and CDR2 SASEGT. CDR3 sequence: CASSESGPNQPQHF. As DNA, the CDR3 is TGTGCCAGCAGTGAGAGCGGGCCTAATCAGCCCCAGCATTTT.

This clone turned up a few times. The chain joins TRBV5-1 to TRBJ1-2; no clear D. From germline, CDR1 is SGHRS and CDR2 YFSETQ. Between the trimmed V and J ends, which lost 0 bases and 5 bases, there was a span of 5 bases. The CDR3 has 12 amino acids. This CDR3 reads CASSLAQYGYTF. DNA of the CDR3: TGCGCCAGCAGCTTGGCACAATATGGCTACACCTTC.

This chain uses TRBV9 with TRBJ2-3; TRBD2 agrees at 8 bases. Losses at the gene ends were 3 bases for V and 2 bases for J; bases not matched to a gene: 2. CDR1 is SGDLS and CDR2 is YYNGEE in the germline V gene. This CDR3 comprises 14 residues. The DNA of the CDR3 is TGTGCCAGCAGCGCCGGGGGGGCCACAGATACGCAGTATTTT. Residues: CASSAGGATDTQYF.

This chain joins TRBV7-3 and TRBJ2-1, with TRBD2 matching over 12 bases. The J segment lost 7 bases and the V segment lost 5 bases, leaving 6 bases of the junction unmatched. Germline CDR1 reads SGHTA; CDR2 reads FQGTGA. This CDR3 is 15 amino acids long. CDR3 protein: CASSATSGGGNEQFF. The CDR3 coding sequence is TGTGCCAGCAGCGCGACTAGCGGGGGCGGGAATGAGCAGTTCTTC.

CDR3 nucleotides: TGTGCCAGTAGTATGGGCGGGACAGGGGGCTACGAGCAGTACTTC. This gives the protein CASSMGGTGGYEQYF. The chain has TRBV19 and TRBJ2-7; 11 bases map to TRBD1. V lost 3 bases and J lost 3; bases outside the gene matches: 4. The CDR3 has 15 amino acids. Germline V gene data show CDR1 as LNHDA and CDR2 as SQIVND (reference sequence).

The gene calls are TRBV27 and TRBJ2-2; weak D call: TRBD1 (6 bases). The CDR3 extends over 16 amino acids. V was trimmed by 5 bases and J by 0 bases, leaving 13 bases between them. Germline V gene sequence: CDR1 MNHEY, CDR2 SMNVEV (reference sequence). The CDR3 region is CASSPRTVSNTGELFF. The CDR3 DNA reads TGTGCCAGCAGTCCCCGGACAGTATCGAACACCGGGGAGCTGTTTTTT.

This clone was recorded a few times. The chain combines TRBV5-8 with TRBJ2-1; weak D call: TRBD1 (6 bases). Per the germline V gene, CDR1 is SGHTS and CDR2 is YDEGEE. The V end was cut by 5 bases, the J end by 10 bases, with 13 bases between. The CDR3 is 12 amino acids. The CDR3 region has the DNA TGTGCCAGCAGTCCGGACAGCTACGAGCAGTTCTTC. It codes for CASSPDSYEQFF.

This chain joins TRBV6-4 and TRBJ2-3; TRBD2 aligns across 13 bases. CDR3 length: 17 residues. V lost 0 bases and J lost 1; bases outside the gene matches: 1. CDR1 is MRHNA and CDR2 is SNTAGT in the germline V gene. The chain's CDR3 is CASSDSTSGGGTDTQYF. The CDR3 bases are TGTGCCAGCAGTGACTCAACTAGCGGGGGGGGCACAGATACGCAGTATTTT.

V gene TRBV19 combines with J gene TRBJ2-7; D gene uncertain. The CDR3 runs to 13 residues. V lost 1 base, J lost 6 bases, and 10 bases lay in between. Per germline, CDR1 LNHDA and CDR2 SQIVND (reference sequence). CDR3 bases: TGTGCCAGTAGTATAGGCCCGACGGGCGAGCAGTACTTC. Translation: CASSIGPTGEQYF.

The chain is built from TRBV6-1 and TRBJ1-5; tentatively, D is TRBD1 (5 bases). Germline CDR1 MNHNS, CDR2 SASEGT. CDR3 length: 13 residues. V lost 3 bases to trimming and J lost 6 bases, with 9 bases between them. In DNA, the CDR3 is TGTGCCAGCAGTGACGGGGGAAGTCAGCCCCAGCATTTT. Its translation: CASSDGGSQPQHF.

This clone showed up just a few times. V gene TRBV7-8 combines with J gene TRBJ2-5; possibly TRBD2 for D (6 bases). The CDR3 has 15 residues. V was trimmed by 3 bases and J by 5 bases, leaving 16 bases between them. Germline CDR1 SGHVS, CDR2 FQNEAQ. The CDR3 region is CASSFRTTGRETQYF. The CDR3 DNA reads TGTGCCAGCAGCTTCAGGACTACCGGTAGGGAGACCCAGTACTTC.

This clone was observed a few times. The chain carries TRBV2 and TRBJ2-7; weak D call: TRBD1 (6 bases). The ends were cut back, 6 bases at V and 7 bases at J, with 16 bases in the middle. The CDR3 contains 13 residues. Germline V gene sequence: CDR1 SNHLY, CDR2 FYNNEI. Here the CDR3 reads CASRDPGTREQYF. CDR3 nucleotides: TGTGCCAGCAGGGATCCCGGGACACGGGAGCAGTACTTC. The full variable domain, with the rest looked up from reference TRBV2 and TRBJ2-7, is EPEVTQTPSHQVTQMGQEVILRCVPISNHLYFYWYRQILGQKVEFLVSFYNNEISEKSEIFDDQFSVERPDGSNFTLKIRSTKLEDSAMYFCASRDPGTREQYFGPGTRLTVT.

V is TRBV5-1 and J is TRBJ1-1; D unresolved. V was shortened by 5 bases and J by 1 base, with 12 bases between the two germline ends. The CDR3 sequence is 14 residues long. CDR1 and CDR2 from the germline V gene are SGHRS and YFSETQ. DNA for the CDR3: TGCGCCAGCAGGGCAACAGTTACGAACACTGAAGCTTTCTTT. Protein: CASRATVTNTEAFF.

The chain couples TRBV11-2 to TRBJ1-3, with 7 bases fitting TRBD1. The length of the CDR3 is 14 residues. The trim removed 5 bases at V and 4 bases at J, leaving 5 bases unmatched. The V gene's germline CDR1 is SGHAT and CDR2 FQNNGV. The CDR3 sequence is CASSIQGPGNTIYF. The DNA of the CDR3 is TGTGCCAGCAGCATACAGGGGCCGGGAAACACCATATATTTT.

CDR3: CASSENEDYQQETQYF. CDR3 sequence (DNA): TGTGCCAGCAGTGAAAATGAGGACTACCAACAAGAGACCCAGTACTTC. The rearrangement links TRBV2 to TRBJ2-5, with a possible D match to TRBD2 (6 bases). V lost 2 bases and J 2 bases, leaving 15 bases between the germline ends. Germline values: CDR1 SNHLY, CDR2 FYNNEI. The CDR3 loop spans 16 amino acids. Using reference TRBV2 and TRBJ2-5 for the parts outside the CDR3, the full variable domain is EPEVTQTPSHQVTQMGQEVILRCVPISNHLYFYWYRQILGQKVEFLVSFYNNEISEKSEIFDDQFSVERPDGSNFTLKIRSTKLEDSAMYFCASSENEDYQQETQYFGPGTRLLVL.

The chain couples TRBV19 to TRBJ1-1; the D is unclear. The CDR3 covers 15 residues. Germline values: CDR1 LNHDA, CDR2 SQIVND (reference sequence). With 6 bases removed from V and 3 bases from J, the gap between germline ends came to 17 bases. DNA for the CDR3: TGTGCCAGTAGAAACCTCCTGGCCCGGGACACTGAAGCTTTCTTT. Its translation: CASRNLLARDTEAFF.

This sequence joins TRBV11-2 and TRBJ1-1; TRBD1 agrees at 7 bases. CDR3 length: 13 amino acids. CDR1 is SGHAT and CDR2 is FQNNGV in the germline V gene. Trimming cost V 5 bases and J 7 bases; bases outside gene matches: 7. CDR3 loop: CASSMTGMLEAFF. DNA of the CDR3: TGTGCCAGCAGCATGACAGGGATGCTTGAAGCTTTCTTT.

In the case of this clone: In the same sample, other DNA sequences code for this CDR3. The DNA for the CDR3 is TGTGCCAGTAGTGCCAACTCGACAGGGATTATGAGTCAGCCCCAGCATTTT. Translating it yields CASSANSTGIMSQPQHF. The chain carries TRBV19 and TRBJ1-5; 7 bases line up with TRBD1. V gave up 5 bases and J gave up 6 bases; unmatched junction bases: 16. The CDR3 totals 17 residues. The germline V gene encodes CDR1 LNHDA and CDR2 SQIVND (reference sequence).

V usage is TRBV5-1 and J usage is TRBJ2-1; TRBD1 matches at 7 bases. This CDR3 contains 15 residues. V lost 2 bases and J lost 4; bases outside the gene matches: 6. Germline lookup yields CDR1 SGHRS and CDR2 YFSETQ. CDR3 DNA: TGCGCCAGCAGCTTCAGCCAGGGGGATTACAATGAGCAGTTCTTC. This translates into CASSFSQGDYNEQFF. The variable domain in full, completed from reference TRBV5-1 and TRBJ2-1, reads KAGVTQTPRYLIKTRGQQVTLSCSPISGHRSVSWYQQTPGQGLQFLFEYFSETQRNKGNFPGRFSGRQFSNSRSEMNVSTLELGDSALYLCASSFSQGDYNEQFFGPGTRLTVL.

This sequence joins TRBV25-1 and TRBJ1-2; D gene unclear. From germline, CDR1 is MGHDK and CDR2 SYGVNS. Trimming pared 3 bases from V and 8 bases from J, leaving 10 bases between. This CDR3 is 12 amino acids long. DNA of the CDR3: TGTGCCAGCAGTGATCTCGGTCGGGGCTACACCTTC. Translated, it gives CASSDLGRGYTF.